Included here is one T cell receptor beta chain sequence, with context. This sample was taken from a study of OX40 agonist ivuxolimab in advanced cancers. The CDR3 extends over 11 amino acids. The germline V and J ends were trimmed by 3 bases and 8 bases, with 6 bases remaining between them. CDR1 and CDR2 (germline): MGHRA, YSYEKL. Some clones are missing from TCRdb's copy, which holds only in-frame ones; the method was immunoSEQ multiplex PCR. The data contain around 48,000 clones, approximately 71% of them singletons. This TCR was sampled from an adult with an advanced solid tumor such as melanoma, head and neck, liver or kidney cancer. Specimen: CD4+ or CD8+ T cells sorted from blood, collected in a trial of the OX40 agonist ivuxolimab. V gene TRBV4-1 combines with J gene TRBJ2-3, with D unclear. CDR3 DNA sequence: TGCGCCAGCAGCCAGGGCCTTACGCAGTATTTT. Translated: CASSQGLTQYF.